Detailed here is one T cell receptor beta chain. CDR3 size: 16 residues. V gave up 1 base and J gave up 4 bases, with 14 bases separating them. Germline loops: CDR1 PRHDT, CDR2 FYEKMQ (reference sequence). The record originates from a study of blood T cell repertoires in COVID-19. As originally analysed: It was from reference gene primer amplification that nucleated cell counts were estimated. The data were produced by immunoSEQ multiplex PCR, yet TCRdb's version contains in-frame clones alone and is incomplete. The V and J calls and clone size are taken from that table; D and trimming were inferred from the DNA. Here the sample spans about 300,000 clones, 85% to 90% being singletons.

The TCR was taken from a woman in her thirties with COVID-19, enrolled during active disease. The material sequenced was peripheral blood. The V call is TRBV13, the J call TRBJ1-3; D possibly corresponds to TRBD1 (5 bases). CDR3 region: CASSLVGGRAGNTIYF. Here the CDR3 DNA reads TGTGCCAGCAGCTTAGTGGGGGGTCGAGCCGGAAACACCATATATTTT.